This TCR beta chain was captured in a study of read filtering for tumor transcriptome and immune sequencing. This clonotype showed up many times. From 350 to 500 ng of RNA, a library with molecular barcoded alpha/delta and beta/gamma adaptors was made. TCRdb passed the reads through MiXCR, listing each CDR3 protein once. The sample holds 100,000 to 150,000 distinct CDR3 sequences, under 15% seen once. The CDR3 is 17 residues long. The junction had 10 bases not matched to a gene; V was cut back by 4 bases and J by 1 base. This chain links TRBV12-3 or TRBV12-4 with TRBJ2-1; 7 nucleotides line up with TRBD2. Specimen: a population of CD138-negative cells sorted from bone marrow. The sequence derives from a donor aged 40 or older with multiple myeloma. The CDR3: CASSSRASGGSYNEQFF. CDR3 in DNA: TGTGCCAGCAGTTCCCGAGCTAGCGGAGGATCCTACAATGAGCAGTTCTTC.